The table lists the clone carrying this TCR beta chain with a count of one. Sequenced by immunoSEQ multiplex PCR; TCRdb stores in-frame clones only, minus some. This table has some 77,000 clones, around nine tenths appearing once. These data are taken from a study of technical replicates of blood from a few donors. CDR1 is SNHLY and CDR2 is FYNNEI in the germline V gene. This CDR3 contains 14 residues. With 2 bases removed from V and 3 bases from J, the gap between germline ends came to 10 bases. Sequencing was done on a sample of T cells isolated from PBMCs. This receptor was identified in a human donor in good health. The chain is built from TRBV2 and TRBJ1-2; no firm D call. CDR3 sequence (DNA): TGTGCCAGCAGTGAAAAGACTTTATACTATGGCTACACCTTC. Its translation is CASSEKTLYYGYTF.